This T cell receptor (beta chain) came from a study of T cells in Graves' hyperthyroidism and ophthalmopathy. Background on the study: Specimen type is peripheral blood, collected at initial diagnosis prior to any treatment.

This CDR3 is 16 amino acids long. The V gene end was trimmed by 2 bases and the J gene end by 3 bases; junction bases not matched to a gene: 7. From germline, CDR1 is MGHDK and CDR2 SYGVNS. TCR beta CDR3 region amplification was performed from RNA transcripts. The HTBI primer set was used in a first-round RT-PCR of the TCR CDR3. MiXCR, applied by TCRdb to the multiplex PCR reads, yields one record per CDR3 protein. Of approximately 400,000 distinct CDR3 sequences listed, roughly 25% are singletons. This clonotype appeared a few times. Graves' hyperthyroidism was deemed stable absent ophthalmopathy progression within 18 months. Lactation, pregnancy, other autoimmune disease or uncontrolled infection led to exclusion of patients.

This clonotype originated in a man aged 50-60 years with Graves' hyperthyroidism. Sequenced input: blood. The chain couples TRBV25-1 to TRBJ2-7; TRBD2 aligns across 10 bases. The CDR3 nucleotides are TGTGCCAGCAGTGAACCCGGGACTAGCGCCCTCTACGAGCAGTACTTC. It codes for CASSEPGTSALYEQYF.